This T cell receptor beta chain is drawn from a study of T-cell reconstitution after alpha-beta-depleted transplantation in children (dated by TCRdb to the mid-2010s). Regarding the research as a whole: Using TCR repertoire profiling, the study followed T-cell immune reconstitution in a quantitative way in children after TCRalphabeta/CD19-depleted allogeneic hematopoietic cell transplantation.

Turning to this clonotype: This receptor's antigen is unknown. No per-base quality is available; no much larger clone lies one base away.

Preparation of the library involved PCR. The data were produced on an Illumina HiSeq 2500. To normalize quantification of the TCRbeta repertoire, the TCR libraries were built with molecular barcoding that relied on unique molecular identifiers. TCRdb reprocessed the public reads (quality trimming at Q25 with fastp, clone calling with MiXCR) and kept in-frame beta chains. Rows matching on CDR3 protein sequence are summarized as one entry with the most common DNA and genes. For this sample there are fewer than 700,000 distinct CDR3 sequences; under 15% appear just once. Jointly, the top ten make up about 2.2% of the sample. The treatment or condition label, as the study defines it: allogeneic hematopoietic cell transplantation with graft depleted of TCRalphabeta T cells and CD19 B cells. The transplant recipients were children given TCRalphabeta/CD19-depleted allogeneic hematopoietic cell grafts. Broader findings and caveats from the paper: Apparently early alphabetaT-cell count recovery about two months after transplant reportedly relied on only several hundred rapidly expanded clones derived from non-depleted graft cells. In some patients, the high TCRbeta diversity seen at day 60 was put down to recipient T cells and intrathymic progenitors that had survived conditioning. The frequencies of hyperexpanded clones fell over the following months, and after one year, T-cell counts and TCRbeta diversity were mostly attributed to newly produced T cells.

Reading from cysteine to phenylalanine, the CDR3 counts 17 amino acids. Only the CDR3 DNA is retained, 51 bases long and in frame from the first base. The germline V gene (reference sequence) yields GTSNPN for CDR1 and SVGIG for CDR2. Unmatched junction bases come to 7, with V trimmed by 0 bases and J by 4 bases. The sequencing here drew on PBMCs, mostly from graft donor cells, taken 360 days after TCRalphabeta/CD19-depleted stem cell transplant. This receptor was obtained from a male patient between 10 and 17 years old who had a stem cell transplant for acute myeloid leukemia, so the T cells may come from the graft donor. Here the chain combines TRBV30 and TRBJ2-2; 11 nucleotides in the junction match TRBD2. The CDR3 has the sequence CAWSVKLAGVGTGELFF. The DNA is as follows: TGTGCCTGGAGTGTAAAACTAGCGGGAGTAGGCACCGGGGAGCTGTTTTTT. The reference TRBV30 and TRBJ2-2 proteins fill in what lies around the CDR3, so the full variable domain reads SQTIHQWPATLVQPVGSPLSLECTVEGTSNPNLYWYRQAAGRGLQLLFYSVGIGQISSEVPQNLSASRPQDRQFILSSKKLLLSDSGFYLCAWSVKLAGVGTGELFFGEGSRLTVL.